These 17 T cell receptor beta chains were all obtained from the same sample, sequenced in a study of blood T cell repertoires in COVID-19. Sequencing used immunoSEQ multiplex PCR; TCRdb keeps in-frame clones, though not all of them. The sample lists 35,000 to 50,000 clones, around four fifths seen once, with approximately 14% in the top ten. The sample taken for sequencing was peripheral blood. The receptors stem from a man aged 50-59 years with active or convalescent COVID-19.

The chain combines TRBV5-1 with TRBJ1-1; 10 bases align to TRBD1. This CDR3 spans 14 amino acids. The V segment lost 3 bases and the J segment 3 bases; nucleotides outside the gene matches: 2. Germline V gene lookup returns CDR1 SGHRS and CDR2 YFSETQ. The CDR3 reads CASSSGTGDTEAFF. The DNA for the CDR3 is TGCGCCAGCAGCTCCGGGACAGGGGACACTGAAGCTTTCTTT.

The chain has TRBV2 and TRBJ1-5; D ambiguous. V lost 2 bases to trimming and J lost 4 bases, with 6 bases between them. The germline gives CDR1 SNHLY, CDR2 FYNNEI. This CDR3 contains 13 residues. The CDR3: CASSERTNQPQHF. CDR3 nucleotide sequence: TGTGCCAGCAGTGAAAGGACTAATCAGCCCCAGCATTTT.

The rearrangement uses TRBV10-3 and TRBJ1-1; D possibly corresponds to TRBD1 (5 bases). The CDR3 has 14 amino acids. V lost 6 bases and J 3 bases, leaving 14 bases between the germline ends. Germline lookup yields CDR1 ENHRY and CDR2 SYGVKD. The CDR3 DNA reads TGTGCCATCAGGACCAGGGCGGCGGACACTGAAGCTTTCTTT. Translating gives CAIRTRAADTEAFF.

This chain joins TRBV19 and TRBJ2-2, with D possibly being TRBD1 or TRBD2 (5 bases each). CDR1 is LNHDA and CDR2 is SQIVND in the germline V gene (reference sequence). The CDR3 has 14 residues. The V end lost 8 bases, the J end lost 5 bases, and 15 bases lay between the germline ends. The CDR3 coding sequence is TGTGCCAGTGGTAGGGGAGTACCGACCGGGGAGCTGTTTTTT. Protein product: CASGRGVPTGELFF.

The genes are TRBV6-5 and TRBJ2-7, with D possibly being TRBD1 (5 bases). This CDR3 region has 13 residues. Germline values: CDR1 MNHEY, CDR2 SVGAGI. V lost 7 bases, J lost 6 bases, and 16 bases lay in between. CDR3 in DNA: TGTGCCAGCACCCAACCTGGGGCCCGCGAGCAGTACTTC. Residues: CASTQPGAREQYF.

In this sample, this clone turned up a few times. This chain connects TRBV19 to TRBJ2-2, with TRBD1 identical over 8 bases. The V gene's germline CDR1 is LNHDA and CDR2 SQIVND (reference sequence). The CDR3 consists of 14 residues. After removal of 5 bases from V and 5 bases from J, the junction contained 4 bases not matched to a gene. CDR3 coding DNA: TGTGCCAGTAGTCTGACAGGGGTAACCGGGGAGCTGTTTTTT. Translated, it gives CASSLTGVTGELFF.

DNA for the CDR3: TGTGCCAGCAGTGACAGGTCCCCACAAGGTTCACCCCTCCACTTT. Translated, it gives CASSDRSPQGSPLHF. This rearrangement joins TRBV2 to TRBJ1-6; no clear D gene. With 3 bases removed from V and 9 bases from J, the gap between germline ends came to 15 bases. The CDR3 totals 15 residues. Germline V gene data show CDR1 as SNHLY and CDR2 as FYNNEI.

The chain joins TRBV27 to TRBJ1-5; D might be TRBD1 (5 bases). V dropped 5 bases and J dropped 3 bases, with 20 bases sitting between them. Germline CDR1 is MNHEY and CDR2 is SMNVEV (reference sequence). CDR3 length equals 17 residues. CDR3 sequence reads: CASSLNSGRADNQPQHF. The CDR3 DNA is TGTGCCAGCAGTCTCAATTCGGGCAGGGCGGACAATCAGCCCCAGCATTTT.

The chain carries TRBV2 and TRBJ2-3; D is perhaps TRBD1 (5 bases). Trimming pared 6 bases from V and 3 bases from J, leaving 13 bases between. Germline V gene sequence: CDR1 SNHLY, CDR2 FYNNEI. CDR3 length: 14 amino acids. The CDR3 sequence: CASRSQVKTDTQYF. The DNA of the CDR3 is TGTGCCAGCAGATCACAGGTGAAAACAGATACGCAGTATTTT.

The CDR3 DNA reads TGTGCCAGCAGTTTAATCTCCGGGGGCGAGCAGTACTTC. This encodes CASSLISGGEQYF. V and J are TRBV12-3 or TRBV12-4 and TRBJ2-7; TRBD2 might be the D (6 bases). Deletions cut 2 bases from V and 6 bases from J, with 11 bases between. The length of the CDR3 is 13 residues.

The chain couples TRBV19 to TRBJ2-3; 8 bases align to TRBD2. The CDR3 sequence is 15 residues long. The germline V gene has CDR1 LNHDA and CDR2 SQIVND (reference sequence). The junction had 3 bases not matched to a gene; V was cut back by 3 bases and J by 1 base. The chain's CDR3 is CASSIPAGGTDTQYF. Here the CDR3 DNA reads TGTGCCAGTAGTATCCCAGCGGGGGGCACAGATACGCAGTATTTT.

The chain links TRBV30 to TRBJ1-5; D is undetermined. This CDR3 is 15 amino acids long. The germline gives CDR1 GTSNPN, CDR2 SVGIG (reference sequence). The V and J ends lost 0 bases and 4 bases respectively, with 13 bases between them. The CDR3 nucleotides are TGTGCCTGGAGTGTAGGCAGACACTCGAATCAGCCCCAGCATTTT. This codes for CAWSVGRHSNQPQHF.

The chain couples TRBV19 to TRBJ1-6, with TRBD1 matching 8 bases. CDR3 length equals 15 residues. V was clipped by 4 bases and J by 9 bases; unmatched bases: 8. From germline, CDR1 is LNHDA and CDR2 SQIVND (reference sequence). The DNA for the CDR3 is TGTGCCAGTAGTACGAGTACAGGGGGTGGTTCACCCCTCCACTTT. Amino acids: CASSTSTGGGSPLHF.

The V gene is TRBV18, the J gene TRBJ1-5, with D tentatively TRBD1 (6 bases). Germline V gene data show CDR1 as KGHSH and CDR2 as LQKENI. Trimming pared 1 base from V and 0 bases from J, leaving 10 bases between. The CDR3 runs to 16 residues. The CDR3 nucleotides are TGTGCCAGCTCACCACAACAGGGTAATAGCAATCAGCCCCAGCATTTT. Residues: CASSPQQGNSNQPQHF.

The chain carries TRBV5-1 and TRBJ1-1; 8 bases map to TRBD1. V lost 7 bases to trimming and J lost 3 bases; unmatched junction nucleotides: 8. The CDR3 covers 14 residues. Looked up from germline, CDR1 is SGHRS and CDR2 is YFSETQ. The CDR3 protein is CASGSDRGYTEAFF. CDR3 nucleotides: TGCGCCAGCGGCTCTGACAGGGGTTACACTGAAGCTTTCTTT.

The V gene is TRBV10-2, the J gene TRBJ1-5; D is perhaps TRBD1 (6 bases). V lost 8 bases, J lost 0 bases, and 11 bases lay in between. Germline V lookup: CDR1 WSHSY, CDR2 SAAADI. The CDR3 contains 14 residues. This chain's CDR3 is CASGDIHSNQPQHF. The CDR3, as DNA: TGCGCCAGCGGGGACATTCATAGCAATCAGCCCCAGCATTTT.

The V gene is TRBV2, the J gene TRBJ1-5; a possible D gene is TRBD1 (5 bases). CDR3 length equals 12 residues. Germline V gene data show CDR1 as SNHLY and CDR2 as FYNNEI. V was trimmed by 8 bases and J by 7 bases, leaving 12 bases between them. The CDR3 nucleotides are TGTGCCAGCGGTATACAGGAACAGCCCCAGCATTTT. Translated, it gives CASGIQEQPQHF.